This TCR beta chain was recovered during a study of shared T cell receptors in the human thymus. Clones were read by immunoSEQ multiplex PCR, and TCRdb kept only the in-frame ones, dropping some. This sample yields some 640,000 clones, of which 70% to 90% are seen a single time; roughly 0.0094% belongs to the top ten. This sample also belongs to another study, concerning human thymus T cells. From that second work: Surgeons resected thymus tissue during corrective heart surgery. In thymic and blood repertoires alike, V and J usage looked biased. Highly overlapping thymic repertoires in unrelated individuals were reported by related research.

The clonotype comes from a boy in the first two years of life with a congenital heart defect. The sequenced sample was thymocytes.

For the CDR3, the DNA is TGTGCTAGTGGTTTCCCGCGAATCAGGGCGGTGGCCTACGAGCAGTACTTC. Translation gives CASGFPRIRAVAYEQYF. The chain employs TRBV12-5 and TRBJ2-7; tentatively, D is TRBD1 (5 bases). CDR1 and CDR2 from the germline V gene are LGHNT and FRNRAP. Trimming removed 3 bases from V and 2 bases from J, with 20 bases in between. CDR3 length: 17 residues.